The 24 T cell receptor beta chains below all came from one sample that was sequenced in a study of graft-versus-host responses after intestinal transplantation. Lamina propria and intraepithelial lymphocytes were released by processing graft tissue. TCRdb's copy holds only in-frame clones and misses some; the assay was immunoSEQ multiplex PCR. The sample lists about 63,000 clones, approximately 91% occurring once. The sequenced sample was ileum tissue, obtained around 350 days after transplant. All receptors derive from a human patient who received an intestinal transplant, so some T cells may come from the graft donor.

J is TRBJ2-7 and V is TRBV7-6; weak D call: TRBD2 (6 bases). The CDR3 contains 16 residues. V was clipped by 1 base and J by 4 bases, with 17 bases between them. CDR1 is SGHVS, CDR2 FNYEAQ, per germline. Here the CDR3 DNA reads TGTGCCAGCAGCTTAGGGGTGGAGGAGGGCTATTACGAGCAGTACTTC. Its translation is CASSLGVEEGYYEQYF.

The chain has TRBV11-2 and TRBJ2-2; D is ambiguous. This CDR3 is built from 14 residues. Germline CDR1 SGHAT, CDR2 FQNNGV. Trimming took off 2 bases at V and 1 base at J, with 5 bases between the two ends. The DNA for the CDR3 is TGTGCCAGCAGCTTATATAGGAACACCGGGGAGCTGTTTTTT. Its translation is CASSLYRNTGELFF.

CDR3 protein: CASSFTGTQETQYF. CDR3 nucleotides: TGTGCCAGCAGCTTCACGGGGACCCAAGAGACCCAGTACTTC. The V gene is TRBV7-6, the J gene TRBJ2-5; D possibly matches TRBD1 or TRBD2 (5 bases each). The CDR3 has 14 residues. V gave up 3 bases and J gave up 1 base, with 9 bases separating them. The germline gives CDR1 SGHVS, CDR2 FNYEAQ.

Here the CDR3 DNA reads TGTGCCACCAGCAGGGACAGGGGGTACGAGCAGTACTTC. Protein sequence: CATSRDRGYEQYF. V is TRBV15 and J is TRBJ2-7; 10 nucleotides align to TRBD1. There are 13 residues in the CDR3. Germline V gene sequence: CDR1 LNHNV, CDR2 YYDKDF (reference sequence). J lost 4 bases, V lost 3 bases, and 0 bases had no gene match.

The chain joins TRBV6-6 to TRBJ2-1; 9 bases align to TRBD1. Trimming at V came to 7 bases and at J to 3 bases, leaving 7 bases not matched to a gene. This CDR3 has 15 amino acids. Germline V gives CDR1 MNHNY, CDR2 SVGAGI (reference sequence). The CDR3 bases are TGTGCCAGCATTGACGTGGGACAGGGCTACAATGAGCAGTTCTTC. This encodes CASIDVGQGYNEQFF.

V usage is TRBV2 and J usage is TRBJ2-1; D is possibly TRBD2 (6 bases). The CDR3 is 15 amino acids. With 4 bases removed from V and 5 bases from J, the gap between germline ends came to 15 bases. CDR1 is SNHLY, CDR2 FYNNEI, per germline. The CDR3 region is CASSAWRGFDNEQFF. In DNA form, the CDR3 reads TGTGCCAGCAGTGCTTGGCGGGGCTTCGACAATGAGCAGTTCTTC.

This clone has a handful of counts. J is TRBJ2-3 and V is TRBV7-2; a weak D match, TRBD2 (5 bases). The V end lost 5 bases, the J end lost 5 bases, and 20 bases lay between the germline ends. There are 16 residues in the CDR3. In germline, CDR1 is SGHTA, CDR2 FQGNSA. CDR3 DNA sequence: TGTGCCAGCAGCCTGTTCCGCGGGCCGCCCGGAGATACGCAGTATTTT. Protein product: CASSLFRGPPGDTQYF.

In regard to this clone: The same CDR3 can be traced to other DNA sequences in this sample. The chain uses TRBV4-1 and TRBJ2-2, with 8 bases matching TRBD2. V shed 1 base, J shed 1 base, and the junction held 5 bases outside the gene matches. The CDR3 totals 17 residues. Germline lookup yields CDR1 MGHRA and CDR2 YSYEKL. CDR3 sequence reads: CASSQVVAGGNTGELFF. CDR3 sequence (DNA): TGCGCCAGCAGCCAAGTCGTCGCGGGGGGGAACACCGGGGAGCTGTTTTTT.

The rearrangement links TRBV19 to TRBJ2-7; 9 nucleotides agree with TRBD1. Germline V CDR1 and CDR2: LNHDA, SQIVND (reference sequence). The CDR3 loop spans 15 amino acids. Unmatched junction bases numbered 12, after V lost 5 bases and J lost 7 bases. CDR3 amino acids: CASSSPGTGLREQYF. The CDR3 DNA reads TGTGCCAGTAGTTCTCCCGGGACAGGGTTAAGGGAGCAGTACTTC.

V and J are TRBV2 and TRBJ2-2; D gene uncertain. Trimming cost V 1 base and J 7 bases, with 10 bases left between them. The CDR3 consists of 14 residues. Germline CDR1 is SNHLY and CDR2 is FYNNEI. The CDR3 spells CASSEGSNGGELFF. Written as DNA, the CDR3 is TGTGCCAGCAGTGAAGGCTCTAACGGCGGGGAGCTGTTTTTT.

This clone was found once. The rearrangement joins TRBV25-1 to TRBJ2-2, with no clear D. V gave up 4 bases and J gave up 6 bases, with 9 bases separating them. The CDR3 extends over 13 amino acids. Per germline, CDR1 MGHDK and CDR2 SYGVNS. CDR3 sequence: CASSGDFPGELFF. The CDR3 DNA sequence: TGTGCCAGCAGTGGTGACTTCCCCGGGGAGCTGTTTTTT.

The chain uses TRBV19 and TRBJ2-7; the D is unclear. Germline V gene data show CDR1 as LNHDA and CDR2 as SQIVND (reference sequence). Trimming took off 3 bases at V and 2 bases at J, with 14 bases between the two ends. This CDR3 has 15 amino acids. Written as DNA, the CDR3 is TGTGCCAGTAGTATGGTACTTGATATAACCTACGAGCAGTACTTC. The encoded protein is CASSMVLDITYEQYF.

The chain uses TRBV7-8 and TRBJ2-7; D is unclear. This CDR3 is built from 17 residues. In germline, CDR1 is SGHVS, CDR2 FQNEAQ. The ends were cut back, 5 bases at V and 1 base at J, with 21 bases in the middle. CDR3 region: CASSRNSLLGGSYEQYF. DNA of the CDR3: TGTGCCAGCAGCCGTAACTCTCTTCTAGGTGGTTCCTACGAGCAGTACTTC.

CDR3 coding DNA: TGCAGCGTGATAATTACCACCACTGAAAAACTGTTTTTT. Its protein product is CSVIITTTEKLFF. V is TRBV29-1 and J is TRBJ1-4, with D hard to call. Deletions cut 6 bases from V and 7 bases from J, with 15 bases between. Per the germline V gene, CDR1 is SQVTM and CDR2 is ANQGSEA. The CDR3 runs 13 residues.

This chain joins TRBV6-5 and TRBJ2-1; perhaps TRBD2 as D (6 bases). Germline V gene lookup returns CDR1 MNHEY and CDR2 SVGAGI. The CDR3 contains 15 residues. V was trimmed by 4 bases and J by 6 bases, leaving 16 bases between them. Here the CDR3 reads CASSSNGGRPNEQFF. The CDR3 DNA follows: TGTGCCAGCAGTTCGAACGGGGGTAGACCCAATGAGCAGTTCTTC.

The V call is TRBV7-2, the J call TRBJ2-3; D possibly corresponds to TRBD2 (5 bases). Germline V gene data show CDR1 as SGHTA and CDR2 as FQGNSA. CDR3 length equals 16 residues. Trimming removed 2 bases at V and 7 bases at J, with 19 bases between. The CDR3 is CASSLSFGGLGNTQYF. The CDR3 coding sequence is TGTGCCAGCAGCTTATCTTTCGGCGGGTTGGGAAATACGCAGTATTTT.

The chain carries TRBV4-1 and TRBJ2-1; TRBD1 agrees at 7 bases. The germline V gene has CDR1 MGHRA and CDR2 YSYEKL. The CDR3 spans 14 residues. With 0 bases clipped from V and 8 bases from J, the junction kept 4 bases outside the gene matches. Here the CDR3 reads CASSQDGTVDEQFF. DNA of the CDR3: TGCGCCAGCAGCCAAGATGGGACAGTCGATGAGCAGTTCTTC.

The CDR3 DNA sequence: TGTGCCAGCAGTTTACCCCCCACGGACGGGAGCACAGATACGCAGTATTTT. Protein product: CASSLPPTDGSTDTQYF. This chain joins TRBV28 and TRBJ2-3; D is uncertain. V gave up 2 bases and J gave up 0 bases, with 15 bases separating them. In germline, CDR1 is MDHEN, CDR2 SYDVKM. The CDR3 is made up of 17 amino acids.

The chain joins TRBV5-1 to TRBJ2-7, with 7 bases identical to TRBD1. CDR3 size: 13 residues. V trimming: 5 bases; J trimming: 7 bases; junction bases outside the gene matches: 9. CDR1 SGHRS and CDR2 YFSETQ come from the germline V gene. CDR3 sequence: CASSPDRVKEQYF. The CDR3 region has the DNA TGCGCCAGCAGTCCCGACAGGGTGAAGGAGCAGTACTTC. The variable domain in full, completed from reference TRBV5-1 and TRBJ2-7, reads KAGVTQTPRYLIKTRGQQVTLSCSPISGHRSVSWYQQTPGQGLQFLFEYFSETQRNKGNFPGRFSGRQFSNSRSEMNVSTLELGDSALYLCASSPDRVKEQYFGPGTRLTVT.

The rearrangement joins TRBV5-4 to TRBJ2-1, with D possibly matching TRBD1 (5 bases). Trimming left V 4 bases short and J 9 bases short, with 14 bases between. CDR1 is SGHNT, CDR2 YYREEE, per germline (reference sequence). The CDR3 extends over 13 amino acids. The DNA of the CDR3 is TGTGCCAGCAGCCCTACAGGTACGGGTGAGCAGTTCTTC. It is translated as CASSPTGTGEQFF.

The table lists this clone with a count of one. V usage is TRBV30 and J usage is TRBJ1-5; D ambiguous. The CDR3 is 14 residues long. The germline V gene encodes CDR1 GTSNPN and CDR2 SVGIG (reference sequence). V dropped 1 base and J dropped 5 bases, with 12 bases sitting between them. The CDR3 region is CAWSARRVDQPQHF. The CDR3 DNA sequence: TGTGCCTGGAGTGCCCGACGGGTAGATCAGCCCCAGCATTTT.

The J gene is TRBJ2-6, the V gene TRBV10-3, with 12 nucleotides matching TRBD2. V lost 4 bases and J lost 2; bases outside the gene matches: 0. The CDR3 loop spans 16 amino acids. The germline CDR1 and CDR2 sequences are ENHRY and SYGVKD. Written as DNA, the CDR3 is TGTGCCATCAGTGGGACTAGCGGGACTGGGGCCAACGTCCTGACTTTC. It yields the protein CAISGTSGTGANVLTF.

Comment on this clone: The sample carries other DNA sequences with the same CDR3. Here the CDR3 reads CASSLGAEQFF. CDR3 nucleotides: TGTGCCAGCAGCTTGGGGGCGGAGCAGTTCTTC. The chain employs TRBV5-6 and TRBJ2-1; D is undetermined. This CDR3 is 11 amino acids long. The V gene lost 0 bases and the J gene lost 10 bases, with 5 bases spanning the gap. Germline V CDR1 and CDR2: SGHDT, YYEEEE. Looking up the rest from reference TRBV5-6 and TRBJ2-1 gives the full variable domain: DAGVTQSPTHLIKTRGQQVTLRCSPKSGHDTVSWYQQALGQGPQFIFQYYEEEERQRGNFPDRFSGHQFPNYSSELNVNALLLGDSALYLCASSLGAEQFFGPGTRLTVL.

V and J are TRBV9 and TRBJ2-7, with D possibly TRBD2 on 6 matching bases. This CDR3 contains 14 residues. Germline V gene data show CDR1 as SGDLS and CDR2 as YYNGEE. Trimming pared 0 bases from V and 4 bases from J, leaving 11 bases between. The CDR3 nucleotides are TGTGCCAGCAGCGTAGACGGGAGTCCATACGAGCAGTACTTC. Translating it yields CASSVDGSPYEQYF.